These 14 T cell receptor beta chains share one sample of origin, sequenced in a study of blood T cell repertoires in COVID-19. Repertoires were generated with immunoSEQ multiplex PCR, while TCRdb's copy carries only in-frame clones and drops some. Of 200,000 to 300,000 clones in the sample, about nine tenths were seen once. Sequencing used peripheral blood. Every receptor here comes from a man in his sixties who had recovered from COVID-19.

The chain links TRBV27 to TRBJ1-4; no reliable D call. V was clipped by 5 bases and J by 3 bases, with 13 bases between them. This CDR3 comprises 15 residues. Germline lookup yields CDR1 MNHEY and CDR2 SMNVEV (reference sequence). In DNA form, the CDR3 reads TGTGCCAGCAGTCCCCGGGTAAACTCTAATGAAAAACTGTTTTTT. It specifies CASSPRVNSNEKLFF.

V and J are TRBV7-2 and TRBJ2-7; the match to TRBD2 covers 8 bases. Germline CDR1 and CDR2: SGHTA and FQGNSA. J lost 4 bases, V lost 4 bases, and 9 bases had no gene match. The CDR3 has 15 residues. CDR3 protein: CASSSVGLVWYEQYF. The CDR3 DNA sequence: TGTGCCAGCAGCTCGGTGGGACTAGTGTGGTACGAGCAGTACTTC.

This CDR3 is CASSLDAWTGYNEQFF. The CDR3 DNA sequence: TGTGCCAGCAGCTTAGACGCTTGGACAGGCTACAATGAGCAGTTCTTC. The chain employs TRBV11-2 and TRBJ2-1; 7 bases fit TRBD1. From germline, CDR1 is SGHAT and CDR2 FQNNGV. J lost 3 bases, V lost 0 bases, and 5 bases had no gene match. CDR3 length: 16 amino acids.

The genes are TRBV2 and TRBJ1-2; possibly TRBD1 for D (5 bases). The germline V gene encodes CDR1 SNHLY and CDR2 FYNNEI. The CDR3 contains 12 residues. V was pared by 4 bases and J by 8 bases, with 11 bases between. The CDR3: CASSGQGLGYTF. CDR3 sequence (DNA): TGTGCCAGCAGTGGCCAGGGTTTAGGCTACACCTTC.

This clone turned up a few times. The chain uses TRBV3-1 (or the pseudogene TRBV3-2) and TRBJ1-1; weak D call: TRBD1 (6 bases). Per the germline V gene, CDR1 is LGHDT and CDR2 is YNNKEL (reference sequence). The CDR3 loop spans 14 amino acids. The ends were cut back, 1 base at V and 7 bases at J, with 13 bases in the middle. CDR3: CASSQGVGQNEAFF. DNA for the CDR3: TGTGCCAGCAGCCAAGGGGTAGGACAGAATGAAGCTTTCTTT.

The count of this clone is one. The chain joins TRBV18 to TRBJ1-2; TRBD1 matches at 9 bases. CDR1 KGHSH and CDR2 LQKENI come from the germline V gene. The CDR3 is made up of 14 amino acids. Losses at the gene ends were 5 bases for V and 6 bases for J; bases not matched to a gene: 7. The CDR3: CASSEQGASHGYTF. DNA for the CDR3: TGTGCCAGCTCAGAACAGGGGGCGTCGCATGGCTACACCTTC.

CDR3 sequence (DNA): TGCGCCAGCAGTAACAAATCTTTACGCACAGATACGCAGTATTTT. Translating gives CASSNKSLRTDTQYF. The rearrangement uses TRBV5-1 and TRBJ2-3; D gene uncertain. Germline V CDR1 and CDR2: SGHRS, YFSETQ. CDR3 length: 15 amino acids. The V and J ends lost 5 bases and 1 base respectively, with 14 bases between them.

The chain combines TRBV6-5 with TRBJ1-1; 9 nucleotides match TRBD1. This CDR3 has 14 amino acids. V lost 0 bases, J lost 5 bases, and 1 base stayed unmatched. Germline lookup yields CDR1 MNHEY and CDR2 SVGAGI. CDR3 amino acids: CASSYSGTGTEAFF. The DNA of the CDR3 is TGTGCCAGCAGTTACTCTGGGACAGGGACTGAAGCTTTCTTT.

V is TRBV10-3 and J is TRBJ2-7, with D perhaps TRBD1 (5 bases). The CDR3 has 13 residues. Germline CDR1 reads ENHRY; CDR2 reads SYGVKD. V dropped 5 bases and J dropped 2 bases, with 10 bases sitting between them. The CDR3 DNA is TGTGCCATCAGTACAACAGGTCCCTACGAGCAGTACTTC. Amino acids: CAISTTGPYEQYF.

The chain links TRBV12-3 or TRBV12-4 to TRBJ2-5; TRBD2 might be the D (6 bases). The CDR3 length is 12 residues. Trimming pared 7 bases from V and 4 bases from J, leaving 10 bases between. CDR3 sequence reads: CASTLGGETQYF. The CDR3 bases are TGTGCCAGCACCCTGGGGGGAGAGACCCAGTACTTC.

The gene calls are TRBV6-5 and TRBJ1-2, with D perhaps matching TRBD1 (5 bases). CDR3 length equals 12 residues. The germline gives CDR1 MNHEY, CDR2 SVGAGI. V lost 7 bases and J 5 bases, leaving 11 bases between the germline ends. The CDR3 DNA is TGTGCCAGCACAGGGTCAGGTTATGGCTACACCTTC. It yields the protein CASTGSGYGYTF.

The rearrangement joins TRBV29-1 to TRBJ1-1; 7 bases fit TRBD1. J gave up 6 bases and V 3 bases, and 4 bases lay outside the gene matches. The CDR3 consists of 12 residues. Germline CDR1 and CDR2: SQVTM and ANQGSEA. Here the CDR3 DNA reads TGCAGCGTTGATCGACAGGGCCCTGAAGCTTTCTTT. Translating gives CSVDRQGPEAFF. Together with reference TRBV29-1 and TRBJ1-1, the CDR3 gives the full variable domain: SAVISQKPSRDICQRGTSLTIQCQVDSQVTMMFWYRQQPGQSLTLIATANQGSEATYESGFVIDKFPISRPNLTFSTLTVSNMSPEDSSIYLCSVDRQGPEAFFGQGTRLTVV.

This clone was recorded once. CDR3 DNA: TGTGCCAGCAGCTTGGATGACACGGCTGAAGCTTTCTTT. Encoded protein: CASSLDDTAEAFF. The chain combines TRBV5-6 with TRBJ1-1; D call uncertain. Germline CDR1 and CDR2: SGHDT and YYEEEE. The CDR3 totals 13 residues. V dropped 0 bases and J dropped 6 bases, with 9 bases sitting between them.

This clone has a single count. The rearrangement uses TRBV19 and TRBJ2-3, with 7 nucleotides matching TRBD2. V lost 7 bases to trimming and J lost 0 bases; unmatched junction nucleotides: 10. Germline V CDR1 and CDR2: LNHDA, SQIVND (reference sequence). The CDR3 has 16 amino acids. The DNA of the CDR3 is TGTGCCAGTACCCCCGGATGGGGGGGGAGCACAGATACGCAGTATTTT. Its protein product is CASTPGWGGSTDTQYF.